What follows are 20 T cell receptor beta chains derived from one specimen sequenced in a study of blood T cell repertoires in COVID-19. Profiled with immunoSEQ multiplex PCR; TCRdb holds only in-frame clones, not every one. The sample yields roughly 320,000 clones, roughly 85% seen once. The specimen sequenced was peripheral blood. The receptors originated from a human donor in a cohort sampled during active COVID-19.

J is TRBJ2-1 and V is TRBV11-3, with 10 bases identical to TRBD2. Germline V CDR1 and CDR2: SGHNT, YENEEA. Losses at the gene ends were 5 bases for V and 7 bases for J; bases not matched to a gene: 5. There are 14 residues in the CDR3. CDR3 sequence reads: CASSPSGGLNEQFF. In DNA form, the CDR3 reads TGTGCCAGCAGCCCTAGCGGGGGCCTGAATGAGCAGTTCTTC.

This clone was seen repeatedly, ten times or more. The chain combines TRBV30 with TRBJ2-1; D might be TRBD1 (5 bases). With 3 bases removed from V and 9 bases from J, the gap between germline ends came to 15 bases. The CDR3 is 13 amino acids. Germline CDR1 and CDR2: GTSNPN and SVGIG (reference sequence). The CDR3 sequence is CAWSYGARAEQFF. The DNA of the CDR3 is TGTGCCTGGAGCTATGGGGCTAGGGCTGAGCAGTTCTTC.

The chain has TRBV14 and TRBJ2-7; 9 bases are shared with TRBD1. CDR3 length equals 15 residues. CDR1 and CDR2 (germline): SGHDN, FVKESK. V dropped 5 bases and J dropped 0; count of bases not matched to a gene: 5. CDR3 nucleotide sequence: TGTGCCAGCAGCTTACCGGGACAGGGCTCCTACGAGCAGTACTTC. This sequence encodes CASSLPGQGSYEQYF.

The V and J genes are TRBV6-2 or TRBV6-3 and TRBJ2-7, with unresolved D. The CDR3 is 16 amino acids. Trimming cost V 0 bases and J 3 bases, with 15 bases left between them. Germline V gene lookup returns CDR1 MNHEY and CDR2 SVGEGT. CDR3 bases: TGTGCCAGCAGTTACTCTCGTGGCTCAAGAGGCTACGAGCAGTACTTC. The encoded protein is CASSYSRGSRGYEQYF.

This chain joins TRBV24-1 and TRBJ2-1; 7 bases fit TRBD2. V lost 7 bases, J lost 7 bases, and 6 bases stayed unmatched. The CDR3 extends over 13 amino acids. CDR1 KGHDR and CDR2 SFDVKD come from the germline V gene. CDR3 coding DNA: TGTGCCACCAGGAGCGGGAATAAGAATGAGCAGTTCTTC. Encoded protein: CATRSGNKNEQFF.

The V call is TRBV10-3, the J call TRBJ1-5; the match to TRBD1 covers 7 bases. The CDR3 length is 15 residues. Germline CDR1 is ENHRY and CDR2 is SYGVKD. V lost 2 bases and J lost 3; bases outside the gene matches: 4. In DNA, the CDR3 is TGTGCCATCAGTGAGACAGGGGAGGACAATCAGCCCCAGCATTTT. Encoded protein: CAISETGEDNQPQHF.

This clone was seen only once. Other DNA sequences of this sample code for an identical CDR3. The chain links TRBV5-1 to TRBJ2-7; D gene uncertain. CDR1 is SGHRS, CDR2 YFSETQ, per germline. This CDR3 has 13 amino acids. Between the trimmed V and J ends, which lost 0 bases and 0 bases, there was a span of 4 bases. CDR3 amino acids: CASSLDRSYEQYF. CDR3 sequence (DNA): TGCGCCAGCAGCTTGGATCGCTCCTACGAGCAGTACTTC.

This chain joins TRBV6-5 and TRBJ1-1; unclear D gene. This CDR3 is 14 amino acids long. Germline values: CDR1 MNHEY, CDR2 SVGAGI. Trimming stripped 7 bases from V and 1 base from J, with 13 bases between. The CDR3 DNA is TGTGCCAGCACCCCCGGTGCACGGAACACTGAAGCTTTCTTT. It encodes CASTPGARNTEAFF.

The chain joins TRBV6-1 to TRBJ2-3; a weak D match, TRBD1 (8 bases). The germline CDR1 and CDR2 sequences are MNHNS and SASEGT. Trimming removed 2 bases at V and 7 bases at J, with 13 bases between. This CDR3 spans 14 amino acids. CDR3 protein: CASSEPQGGNTQYF. The CDR3 nucleotides read TGTGCCAGCAGTGAACCACAGGGGGGGAATACGCAGTATTTT.

V and J are TRBV5-8 and TRBJ1-1; 9 bases are shared with TRBD1. Unmatched junction bases numbered 13, after V lost 6 bases and J lost 10 bases. The CDR3 loop spans 14 amino acids. From germline, CDR1 is SGHTS and CDR2 YDEGEE. The CDR3 is CASNPGTGHLGAFF. CDR3 nucleotide sequence: TGTGCCAGCAACCCCGGGACAGGGCATTTGGGAGCTTTCTTT.

V is TRBV7-3 and J is TRBJ1-6; D is possibly TRBD1 (5 bases). CDR1 SGHTA and CDR2 FQGTGA come from the germline V gene. CDR3 length equals 15 residues. The V end was cut by 5 bases, the J end by 5 bases, with 13 bases between. The CDR3 loop is CASSPWGVNNSPLHF. The CDR3 DNA sequence: TGTGCCAGCAGCCCATGGGGGGTGAATAATTCACCCCTCCACTTT.

This clone was detected a few times. CDR3 DNA sequence: TGCGCCAGCAGTGAGTCGGCACCCTCCTATGGCTACACCTTC. Translated, it gives CASSESAPSYGYTF. The chain employs TRBV10-2 and TRBJ1-2, with D unresolved. CDR3 length: 14 residues. The V end was cut by 0 bases, the J end by 4 bases, with 9 bases between. Germline V gene lookup returns CDR1 WSHSY and CDR2 SAAADI.

V is TRBV6-5 and J is TRBJ2-1; 8 nucleotides align to TRBD2. Germline assignment: CDR1 MNHEY and CDR2 SVGAGI. The CDR3 has 15 amino acids. V lost 2 bases to trimming and J lost 8 bases; unmatched junction nucleotides: 8. CDR3 bases: TGTGCCAGCAGTTACCTGTCCAGCGGGGGCTATGAGCAGTTCTTC. It translates to CASSYLSSGGYEQFF.

The V call is TRBV18, the J call TRBJ2-3; 9 bases are shared with TRBD1. The ends lost 6 bases at V and 3 bases at J; junction bases unmatched: 7. Germline CDR1 and CDR2: KGHSH and LQKENI. This CDR3 region has 15 residues. Here the CDR3 DNA reads TGTGCCAGCTCCCGCGGACAGGGGAAAACAGATACGCAGTATTTT. Residues: CASSRGQGKTDTQYF.

The V gene is TRBV24-1, the J gene TRBJ2-2, with D perhaps TRBD1 (5 bases). The germline V gene encodes CDR1 KGHDR and CDR2 SFDVKD. V was clipped by 7 bases and J by 1 base, with 12 bases between them. The CDR3 is 15 amino acids. The CDR3 spells CATSLRGQNTGELFF. CDR3 DNA: TGTGCCACCAGCCTAAGGGGCCAGAACACCGGGGAGCTGTTTTTT.

Of note for this clone: Distinct nucleotide sequences in the sample also encode this CDR3. The chain couples TRBV5-1 to TRBJ2-7; TRBD1 aligns across 7 bases. V gave up 0 bases and J gave up 4 bases; unmatched junction bases: 4. The CDR3 spans 14 residues. Per the germline V gene, CDR1 is SGHRS and CDR2 is YFSETQ. This chain's CDR3 is CASSLGQGRYEQYF. Here the CDR3 DNA reads TGCGCCAGCAGCTTGGGACAGGGTCGGTACGAGCAGTACTTC.

The V and J genes are TRBV10-2 and TRBJ1-2, with 8 bases identical to TRBD1. V was pared by 3 bases and J by 4 bases, with 7 bases of the junction left unmatched. CDR3 length: 15 amino acids. CDR1 WSHSY and CDR2 SAAADI come from the germline V gene. In DNA form, the CDR3 reads TGCGCCAGCAGTGATGGCAGGGGGCGCTTCTATGGCTACACCTTC. Protein: CASSDGRGRFYGYTF.

The V gene is TRBV11-2, the J gene TRBJ1-4, with D uncertain. V lost 1 base and J lost 7, with 13 bases in between. This CDR3 is 15 amino acids long. Germline CDR1 is SGHAT and CDR2 is FQNNGV. CDR3 sequence reads: CASSLGISDSEKLFF. The DNA of the CDR3 is TGTGCCAGCAGCTTAGGCATTTCGGACTCTGAAAAACTGTTTTTT.

The rearrangement joins TRBV21-1 to TRBJ2-7; TRBD2 reflects the table's D call only, with no check against the DNA. TRBV21-1 is a pseudogene locus. The CDR3 totals 17 residues. Here the CDR3 reads CASSRRIVSGGGDEQYF. The CDR3 nucleotides are TGTGCCAGCAGTAGGCGAATTGTTAGCGGGGGGGGTGATGAGCAGTACTTC.

V gene TRBV5-4 combines with J gene TRBJ1-2; D unclear. V was shortened by 3 bases and J by 3 bases, with 12 bases between the two germline ends. Germline V CDR1 and CDR2: SGHNT, YYREEE (reference sequence). This CDR3 contains 14 residues. The CDR3 loop reads CASSSFSTYYGYTF. CDR3 sequence (DNA): TGTGCCAGCAGCTCCTTTTCCACATACTATGGCTACACCTTC.